Presented here are 20 T cell receptor beta chains from one specimen sequenced in a study of shared clonotypes between healthy human individuals. Assay: immunoSEQ multiplex PCR; the TCRdb copy retains only in-frame clones and omits some. The sample has about 520,000 clones; 81% are singletons. Sequences were obtained from PBMCs. The origin of the receptors is a middle-aged woman in good health. Some clones in this sample may be carry-over from other donors' samples.

Only a few counts were recorded for this clone. CDR3 amino acids: CASSQDWTGETLDEQFF. The CDR3 coding sequence is TGCGCCAGCAGCCAAGACTGGACAGGCGAAACGCTGGATGAGCAGTTCTTC. V and J are TRBV4-3 and TRBJ2-1, with 7 bases lining up with TRBD1. Germline trimming cut 0 bases from V and 8 bases from J; bases unmatched to any gene: 13. The germline CDR1 and CDR2 sequences are LGHNA and YSLEER. The CDR3 is 17 residues long.

The chain employs TRBV5-1 and TRBJ1-1; D gene ambiguous. This CDR3 is built from 14 residues. In germline, CDR1 is SGHRS, CDR2 YFSETQ. Trimming removed 4 bases at V and 1 base at J, with 11 bases between. The CDR3 sequence: CASSPTSGNTEAFF. The CDR3 DNA is TGCGCCAGCAGCCCTACTTCGGGGAACACTGAAGCTTTCTTT.

The chain combines TRBV5-4 with TRBJ2-5, with 9 bases that match TRBD2. The CDR3 spans 15 residues. V lost 1 base to trimming and J lost 5 bases; unmatched junction nucleotides: 6. CDR1 is SGHNT, CDR2 YYREEE, per germline (reference sequence). CDR3 sequence (DNA): TGTGCCAGCAGCTTGTCCAGCGGGAGGTCGGAGACCCAGTACTTC. Its translation is CASSLSSGRSETQYF.

In regard to this clone: A far larger clone is one base from this, pointing to a likely read error. This specimen includes other DNA sequences encoding the same CDR3. DNA of the CDR3: TGTGCCAGCAGCTTAGATCCTACTCCCACAGATACGCAATATTTT. Protein: CASSLDPTPTDTQYF. The chain combines TRBV11-2 with TRBJ2-3; D ambiguous. CDR1 is SGHAT, CDR2 FQNNGV, per germline. The CDR3 loop spans 15 amino acids. Combining the CDR3 with reference TRBV11-2 and TRBJ2-3 gives the whole variable domain EAGVAQSPRYKIIEKRQSVAFWCNPISGHATLYWYQQILGQGPKLLIQFQNNGVVDDSQLPKDRFSAERLKGVDSTLKIQPAKLEDSAVYLCASSLDPTPTDTQYFGPGTRLTVL.

This chain links TRBV6-7 with TRBJ1-5; D perhaps matches TRBD1 (6 bases). TRBV6-7 is an open reading frame, and its role is uncertain. V was cut by 4 bases and J by 0 bases, with 13 bases left in between. The CDR3 is made up of 16 amino acids. The CDR3 region has the DNA TGTGCCAGCAGTTCAACAGGGTCATATAGCAATCAGCCCCAGCATTTT. This encodes CASSSTGSYSNQPQHF.

The rearrangement joins TRBV7-7 to TRBJ2-2, with D tentatively TRBD1 or TRBD2 (6 bases each). Trimming removed 6 bases from V and 2 bases from J, with 10 bases in between. Germline-derived CDR1 and CDR2 are SSHAT and FNYEAQ (reference sequence). The CDR3 sequence is 14 residues long. CDR3 coding DNA: TGTGCCAGCAGGGAGGGACACAACACCGGGGAGCTGTTTTTT. Translated, it gives CASREGHNTGELFF.

The table lists this clone with many counts. CDR3 DNA: TGTGCCAGCGTAGGGGCACAAGAGACCCAGTACTTC. The encoded protein is CASVGAQETQYF. This chain uses TRBV2 with TRBJ2-5; TRBD1 might be the D (5 bases). Trimming cost V 8 bases and J 2 bases, with 9 bases left between them. This CDR3 has 12 residues. Germline CDR1 is SNHLY and CDR2 is FYNNEI.

With respect to this clone: A far larger clone is one nucleotide away, so this likely arose from a read error. The same CDR3 can be traced to other DNA sequences in this sample. The chain employs TRBV6-1 and TRBJ2-7, with D possibly matching TRBD2 (7 bases). The CDR3 has 15 residues. Per germline, CDR1 MNHNS and CDR2 SASEGT. The CDR3, as DNA: TGTGCCAGCAGTCCTCGACGGGGGGCCTCCTACGAGCAGTACTTT. This encodes CASSPRRGASYEQYF.

This chain links TRBV30 with TRBJ2-6, with 11 bases lining up with TRBD1. The V segment lost 2 bases and the J segment 0 bases; nucleotides outside the gene matches: 6. CDR1 is GTSNPN and CDR2 is SVGIG in the germline V gene (reference sequence). The CDR3 totals 18 residues. The CDR3 protein is CAWSPVGTGGSGANVLTF. In nucleotides, the CDR3 is TGTGCCTGGAGTCCCGTGGGGACAGGGGGCTCTGGGGCCAACGTCCTGACTTTC.

This clone was counted ten times or more. This CDR3 reads CASSLAGTSGTPYEQYF. The CDR3 DNA reads as TGTGCCAGCAGCTTAGCCGGGACTAGCGGGACCCCCTACGAGCAGTACTTC. This chain connects TRBV7-2 to TRBJ2-7, with TRBD2 matching 13 bases. Trimming removed 0 bases from V and 2 bases from J; junction bases left unmatched: 4. Germline values: CDR1 SGHTA, CDR2 FQGNSA. CDR3 length equals 17 residues.

The chain uses TRBV14 and TRBJ2-7, with 13 positions matching TRBD2. This CDR3 region has 16 residues. Germline CDR1 is SGHDN and CDR2 is FVKESK. Trimming took 4 bases from V and 7 from J; bases not matched to a gene: 10. CDR3: CASSRPTSGRAGEQYF. The CDR3 DNA reads as TGTGCCAGCAGCCGCCCAACTAGCGGGAGGGCGGGGGAGCAGTACTTC.

This clone has only one observation. V is TRBV27 and J is TRBJ1-2, with TRBD1 matching 8 bases. Germline CDR1 MNHEY, CDR2 SMNVEV (reference sequence). The CDR3 covers 17 residues. Trimming cost V 4 bases and J 4 bases; bases outside gene matches: 14. Written as DNA, the CDR3 is TGTGCCAGCAGTTCCCCTTCACCGACAGGGGAAAGCTATGGCTACACCTTC. As protein: CASSSPSPTGESYGYTF.

The CDR3 nucleotides read TGTGCCAGCAGTAAGAGAAGGGGGCTAGATCTCTACGAGCAGTACTTC. Translating gives CASSKRRGLDLYEQYF. The rearrangement joins TRBV7-8 to TRBJ2-7; 7 bases agree with TRBD1. Germline assignment: CDR1 SGHVS and CDR2 FQNEAQ. This CDR3 is 16 amino acids long. The V gene end was trimmed by 6 bases and the J gene end by 3 bases; junction bases not matched to a gene: 14.

The V and J genes are TRBV30 and TRBJ2-7, with 7 bases fitting TRBD1. Germline CDR1 reads GTSNPN; CDR2 reads SVGIG (reference sequence). The CDR3 loop spans 14 amino acids. Trimming cost V 2 bases and J 5 bases; bases outside gene matches: 9. Here the CDR3 DNA reads TGTGCCTGGAGTAACAAGGGGGCGCTCCACGAGCAGTACTTC. Its translation is CAWSNKGALHEQYF.

Concerning this clone itself: Other nucleotide sequences in the sample specify the same CDR3. This sequence joins TRBV30 and TRBJ2-7, with 11 nucleotides matching TRBD2. The junction had 1 base not matched to a gene; V was cut back by 0 bases and J by 3 bases. This CDR3 is 14 amino acids long. The germline V gene has CDR1 GTSNPN and CDR2 SVGIG (reference sequence). The DNA for the CDR3 is TGTGCCTGGAGTGTAGGGACTAGCGGCTACGAGCAGTACTTC. Translation gives CAWSVGTSGYEQYF. The full variable domain, in which reference TRBV30 and TRBJ2-7 provide the parts outside the CDR3, is SQTIHQWPATLVQPVGSPLSLECTVEGTSNPNLYWYRQAAGRGLQLLFYSVGIGQISSEVPQNLSASRPQDRQFILSSKKLLLSDSGFYLCAWSVGTSGYEQYFGPGTRLTVT.

This clone came up many times. The same CDR3 also results from other DNA sequences found in this sample. The chain has TRBV19 and TRBJ2-3; maybe TRBD2 (5 bases). Germline lookup yields CDR1 LNHDA and CDR2 SQIVND (reference sequence). V shed 3 bases and J shed 0 bases, with 10 bases lying between them. The CDR3 has 15 amino acids. Here the CDR3 DNA reads TGTGCCAGTAGTATCTCAGCGGAAAGCACAGATACGCAGTATTTT. This codes for CASSISAESTDTQYF.

The chain employs TRBV5-1 and TRBJ2-5; a weak D match, TRBD2 (6 bases). V was pared by 1 base and J by 5 bases, with 9 bases between. The CDR3 contains 13 residues. CDR1 SGHRS and CDR2 YFSETQ come from the germline V gene. The CDR3 spells CASSLSGFETQYF. CDR3 coding DNA: TGCGCCAGCAGCTTGAGCGGGTTTGAGACCCAGTACTTC.

CDR3 loop: CASSPIGLDSYNEQFF. Written as DNA, the CDR3 is TGTGCCAGCAGCCCCATTGGGCTAGACTCCTACAATGAGCAGTTCTTC. The V gene is TRBV5-4, the J gene TRBJ2-1; no firm D call. Germline V gene lookup returns CDR1 SGHNT and CDR2 YYREEE (reference sequence). The CDR3 length is 16 residues. Trimming stripped 4 bases from V and 0 bases from J, with 14 bases between.

The chain employs TRBV2 and TRBJ1-2, with a tentative D call TRBD1 (6 bases). The CDR3 has 12 amino acids. CDR1 is SNHLY, CDR2 FYNNEI, per germline. V lost 7 bases and J lost 5, with 11 bases in between. The CDR3: CASKRQAYGYTF. The CDR3 DNA is TGTGCCAGCAAAAGACAGGCTTATGGCTACACCTTC.

With respect to this clone: A much bigger clone sits one base away, suggesting this may be a read error. This sequence joins TRBV5-6 and TRBJ2-2; 11 nucleotides match TRBD1. From germline, CDR1 is SGHDT and CDR2 YYEEEE. J gave up 4 bases and V 2 bases, and 1 base lay outside the gene matches. The CDR3 is made up of 15 amino acids. The CDR3 DNA sequence: TGTGCCAGCAGCTTCGGGACAGGGGGCACCGGGGAGCTGTTTTTT. This translates into CASSFGTGGTGELFF.